The 27 T cell receptor beta chains in this list originate from one sample, sequenced in a study of cytomegalovirus exposure and HLA in healthy donors. Primers: 60 Vbeta forward and 13 Jbeta reverse. Here immunoSEQ multiplex PCR was the method, and the copy in TCRdb shows in-frame clones only, minus some. This table has approximately 190,000 clones, over 80% appearing once. The sequenced sample was PBMCs. All receptors come from a man aged 25 to 45 in good health and CMV-seronegative.

The J gene is TRBJ2-3, the V gene TRBV2; tentatively, D is TRBD2 (5 bases). Germline V CDR1 and CDR2: SNHLY, FYNNEI. The CDR3 extends over 14 amino acids. Trimming took 5 bases from V and 4 from J, leaving 13 bases between them. The chain's CDR3 is CASSPGSRPDTQYF. Here the CDR3 DNA reads TGTGCCAGCAGTCCGGGATCCAGACCAGATACGCAGTATTTT.

The DNA for the CDR3 is TGTGCCAGCAGCTTGGGTTCCGGCGGGAGGGATCCGGGGACCCAGTACTTC. Protein sequence: CASSLGSGGRDPGTQYF. The chain uses TRBV5-4 and TRBJ2-5, with TRBD2 matching over 9 bases. The germline V gene encodes CDR1 SGHNT and CDR2 YYREEE (reference sequence). V shed 0 bases, J shed 7 bases, and the junction held 13 bases outside the gene matches. The CDR3 has 17 amino acids.

This chain uses TRBV6-1 with TRBJ1-2; TRBD1 matches at 8 bases. The trim removed 6 bases at V and 5 bases at J, leaving 11 bases unmatched. Germline CDR1 reads MNHNS; CDR2 reads SASEGT. The CDR3 length is 15 residues. CDR3 bases: TGTGCCAGCAGGGCCGGGACAGGTAGTTTGTATGGCTACACCTTC. Translation gives CASRAGTGSLYGYTF.

This clone was recorded once. The chain couples TRBV5-4 to TRBJ2-5; tentatively, D is TRBD2 (6 bases). The germline CDR1 and CDR2 sequences are SGHNT and YYREEE (reference sequence). V shed 6 bases and J shed 2 bases, with 11 bases lying between them. The CDR3 is 13 residues long. The chain's CDR3 is CASISSDQETQYF. CDR3 in DNA: TGTGCCAGCATTTCTAGCGATCAAGAGACCCAGTACTTC.

V is TRBV7-9 and J is TRBJ2-3; D might be TRBD1 (5 bases). V was clipped by 9 bases and J by 0 bases, with 7 bases between them. CDR1 and CDR2 from the germline V gene are SEHNR and FQNEAQ (reference sequence). This CDR3 is 12 amino acids long. CDR3 nucleotide sequence: TGTGCCAGTGGGGCTAGCACAGATACGCAGTATTTT. It yields the protein CASGASTDTQYF.

The J gene is TRBJ2-7, the V gene TRBV11-2; 11 bases line up with TRBD1. V lost 5 bases, J lost 6 bases, and 3 bases stayed unmatched. The CDR3 contains 13 residues. The germline gives CDR1 SGHAT, CDR2 FQNNGV. The CDR3 DNA follows: TGTGCCAGCAGCCCGGGGACAGGGGGCGAGCAGTACTTC. Translated: CASSPGTGGEQYF. The whole variable domain, filled in from reference TRBV11-2 and TRBJ2-7, reads EAGVAQSPRYKIIEKRQSVAFWCNPISGHATLYWYQQILGQGPKLLIQFQNNGVVDDSQLPKDRFSAERLKGVDSTLKIQPAKLEDSAVYLCASSPGTGGEQYFGPGTRLTVT.

This chain joins TRBV7-2 and TRBJ2-4, with TRBD2 identical over 13 bases. The CDR3 runs to 18 residues. CDR1 is SGHTA and CDR2 is FQGNSA in the germline V gene. The trim removed 1 base at V and 2 bases at J, leaving 5 bases unmatched. In nucleotides, the CDR3 is TGTGCCAGCAGCTTAGGACTAGCGGGGGGATTGACCAAAAACATTCAGTACTTC. This gives the protein CASSLGLAGGLTKNIQYF.

DNA for the CDR3: TGTGCCAGCAGTTTATTAATCGGACAGGGACCCTACGAGCAGTACTTC. This sequence encodes CASSLLIGQGPYEQYF. The rearrangement joins TRBV27 to TRBJ2-7, with 8 nucleotides matching TRBD1. J gave up 2 bases and V 1 base, and 7 bases lay outside the gene matches. The CDR3 has 16 amino acids. Germline-derived CDR1 and CDR2 are MNHEY and SMNVEV (reference sequence).

The genes are TRBV10-3 and TRBJ2-7, with a weak D call TRBD2 (7 bases). The germline V gene has CDR1 ENHRY and CDR2 SYGVKD. Trimming removed 0 bases from V and 6 bases from J, with 24 bases in between. This CDR3 is built from 18 residues. The CDR3 coding sequence is TGTGCCATCAGTGAGTCGAGTCTGTTGGGGGGGCCGTTTGTCGAGCAGTACTTC. Protein: CAISESSLLGGPFVEQYF.

The chain recombines TRBV28 with TRBJ2-5; a possible D gene is TRBD1 (6 bases). This CDR3 is built from 13 residues. V lost 4 bases and J lost 4, with 10 bases in between. The V gene's germline CDR1 is MDHEN and CDR2 SYDVKM. CDR3 sequence (DNA): TGTGCCAGCAGTTACAGGGTCTCAGAGACCCAGTACTTC. Protein product: CASSYRVSETQYF.

This chain uses TRBV29-1 with TRBJ2-7, with D uncertain. Germline-derived CDR1 and CDR2 are SQVTM and ANQGSEA. The CDR3 covers 12 residues. V was clipped by 0 bases and J by 6 bases, with 9 bases between them. CDR3 coding DNA: TGCAGCGTTGAAGATTTAGAATCCGAGCAGTACTTC. Its translation is CSVEDLESEQYF.

For this clone: The junction departs from the called germline gene at one end, perhaps through a read error. The chain uses TRBV2 and TRBJ2-5; D call uncertain. The germline V gene has CDR1 SNHLY and CDR2 FYNNEI. This CDR3 is 10 amino acids long. The CDR3 reads CASSASYTHF. Written as DNA, the CDR3 is TGTGCCAGCAGTGCATCTTATACACACTTC.

V is TRBV5-1 and J is TRBJ1-1; no definite D call. Trimming stripped 4 bases from V and 1 base from J, with 14 bases between. The CDR3 runs to 15 residues. Germline CDR1 reads SGHRS; CDR2 reads YFSETQ. The CDR3: CASSPVNRGNTEAFF. CDR3 sequence (DNA): TGCGCCAGCAGCCCGGTTAATCGCGGGAACACTGAAGCTTTCTTT.

The chain has TRBV15 and TRBJ2-7; D possibly corresponds to TRBD1 (6 bases). The germline V gene encodes CDR1 LNHNV and CDR2 YYDKDF (reference sequence). The CDR3 spans 15 residues. The V gene lost 3 bases and the J gene lost 3 bases, with 15 bases spanning the gap. CDR3 DNA: TGTGCCACCAGCAGGATCGTACAGGGTAGCTACGAGCAGTACTTC. Its protein is CATSRIVQGSYEQYF.

CDR3 region: CASRTGGYNSPLHF. The CDR3 DNA is TGTGCCAGCAGAACAGGGGGCTATAATTCACCCCTCCACTTT. The chain joins TRBV28 to TRBJ1-6; TRBD1 agrees at 8 bases. The CDR3 has 14 residues. Germline assignment: CDR1 MDHEN and CDR2 SYDVKM. V lost 6 bases to trimming and J lost 3 bases; unmatched junction nucleotides: 1. Full variable domain (rest looked up from reference TRBV28 and TRBJ1-6): DVKVTQSSRYLVKRTGEKVFLECVQDMDHENMFWYRQDPGLGLRLIYFSYDVKMKEKGDIPEGYSVSREKKERFSLILESASTNQTSMYLCASRTGGYNSPLHFGNGTRLTVT.

The chain recombines TRBV11-2 with TRBJ2-5; perhaps TRBD1 as D (6 bases). Trimming removed 1 base from V and 1 base from J, with 10 bases in between. Germline V gene sequence: CDR1 SGHAT, CDR2 FQNNGV. This CDR3 has 15 residues. CDR3 loop: CASSLGGHSQETQYF. In DNA form, the CDR3 reads TGTGCCAGCAGCTTAGGGGGACATAGCCAAGAGACCCAGTACTTC.

The chain couples TRBV5-1 to TRBJ2-5; 10 bases match TRBD2. V shed 1 base, J shed 6 bases, and the junction held 9 bases outside the gene matches. The CDR3 sequence is 16 residues long. The germline gives CDR1 SGHRS, CDR2 YFSETQ. CDR3 coding DNA: TGCGCCAGCAGCTTGTCACCCGGGACTAGCGAAAAGACCCAGTACTTC. Its translation is CASSLSPGTSEKTQYF.

This chain connects TRBV2 to TRBJ1-1; TRBD1 agrees at 7 bases. V trimming: 4 bases; J trimming: 10 bases; junction bases outside the gene matches: 0. Per germline, CDR1 SNHLY and CDR2 FYNNEI. The CDR3 contains 10 residues. The CDR3 DNA sequence: TGTGCCAGCAGTGGACAGGGAGCTTTCTTT. It codes for CASSGQGAFF.

Details on this clone: At one end, the junction sequence differs from germline, possibly due to a read error. V is TRBV6-1 and J is TRBJ2-6, with D possibly being TRBD1 (5 bases). The germline V gene encodes CDR1 MNHNS and CDR2 SASEGT. There are 15 residues in the CDR3. CDR3 sequence reads: CASKPGHSGANGLTF. The CDR3 DNA reads as TGTGCCAGCAAACCGGGTCACTCTGGGGCCAACGGCCTGACTTTC.

This chain links TRBV14 with TRBJ2-1, with TRBD2 matching over 8 bases. This CDR3 is 16 amino acids long. J lost 7 bases, V lost 0 bases, and 8 bases had no gene match. Germline V gene lookup returns CDR1 SGHDN and CDR2 FVKESK. The CDR3: CASSQDKAGDKNEQFF. DNA for the CDR3: TGTGCCAGCAGCCAAGATAAAGCGGGAGATAAAAATGAGCAGTTCTTC.

J is TRBJ1-2 and V is TRBV27; 9 nucleotides line up with TRBD1. V trimming: 4 bases; J trimming: 14 bases; junction bases outside the gene matches: 14. The CDR3 extends over 14 amino acids. Per germline, CDR1 MNHEY and CDR2 SMNVEV (reference sequence). The CDR3 spells CASSSLLDRGPATF. The CDR3 nucleotides read TGTGCCAGCAGTTCACTCCTGGACAGGGGTCCTGCAACCTTC.

The genes are TRBV6-6 and TRBJ1-4; 7 bases are shared with TRBD1. Germline V lookup: CDR1 MNHNY, CDR2 SVGAGI (reference sequence). The CDR3 is 14 residues long. Germline trimming cut 5 bases from V and 5 bases from J; bases unmatched to any gene: 5. CDR3 sequence reads: CASSTGTVNEKLFF. CDR3 nucleotide sequence: TGTGCCAGCAGTACCGGGACAGTGAATGAAAAACTGTTTTTT.

The chain joins TRBV7-9 to TRBJ2-2, with 7 bases lining up with TRBD2. CDR3 size: 14 residues. Germline V gene data show CDR1 as SEHNR and CDR2 as FQNEAQ (reference sequence). Losses at the gene ends were 7 bases for V and 6 bases for J; bases not matched to a gene: 8. The CDR3 is CASTLRDYPGELFF. The DNA of the CDR3 is TGTGCCAGCACCCTACGGGACTACCCCGGGGAGCTGTTTTTT.

Remarks on this clone: Other DNA sequences in the sample encode the same CDR3. The rearrangement joins TRBV2 to TRBJ1-1; 8 positions match TRBD1. V gave up 6 bases and J gave up 3 bases; unmatched junction bases: 3. There are 13 residues in the CDR3. Germline V gene sequence: CDR1 SNHLY, CDR2 FYNNEI. The CDR3 nucleotides read TGTGCCAGCAGCGGACAGGGATACACTGAAGCTTTCTTT. Translating it yields CASSGQGYTEAFF.

A remark on this clone: Mismatch with germline at one junction end may stem from a read error. This chain joins TRBV30 and TRBJ2-4; TRBD1 matches at 7 bases. The CDR3 covers 14 residues. Germline loops: CDR1 GTSNPN, CDR2 SVGIG (reference sequence). CDR3 nucleotide sequence: TGTGCCTGGACTGACAGGGTAGCCAAAAACAGTCAGTACTTC. Amino acid sequence: CAWTDRVAKNSQYF.

The rearrangement uses TRBV2 and TRBJ2-2; 7 bases map to TRBD1. The ends lost 3 bases at V and 4 bases at J; junction bases unmatched: 2. Germline V gene lookup returns CDR1 SNHLY and CDR2 FYNNEI. The CDR3 extends over 14 amino acids. The CDR3 reads CASSEQGVTGELFF. The CDR3 DNA follows: TGTGCCAGCAGTGAGCAGGGGGTCACCGGGGAGCTGTTTTTT.

The rearrangement uses TRBV9 and TRBJ2-3; the match to TRBD2 covers 9 bases. The germline CDR1 and CDR2 sequences are SGDLS and YYNGEE. The CDR3 runs 17 residues. Trimming removed 3 bases from V and 6 bases from J; junction bases left unmatched: 14. CDR3 nucleotide sequence: TGTGCCAGCAGCGAGCCCCCCGGGCGGGGGGGCCTTGATACGCAGTATTTT. This encodes CASSEPPGRGGLDTQYF.